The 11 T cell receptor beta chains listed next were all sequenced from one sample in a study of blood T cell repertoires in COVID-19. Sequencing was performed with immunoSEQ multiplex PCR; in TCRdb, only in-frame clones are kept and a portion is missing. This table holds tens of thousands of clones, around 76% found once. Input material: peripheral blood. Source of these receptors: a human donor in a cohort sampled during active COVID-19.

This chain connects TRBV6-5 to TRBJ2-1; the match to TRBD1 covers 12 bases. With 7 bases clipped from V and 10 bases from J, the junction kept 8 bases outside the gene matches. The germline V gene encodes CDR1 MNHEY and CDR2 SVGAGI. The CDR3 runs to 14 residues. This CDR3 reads CASTWGQGAREQFF. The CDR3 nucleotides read TGTGCCAGCACATGGGGACAGGGGGCTCGGGAGCAGTTCTTC.

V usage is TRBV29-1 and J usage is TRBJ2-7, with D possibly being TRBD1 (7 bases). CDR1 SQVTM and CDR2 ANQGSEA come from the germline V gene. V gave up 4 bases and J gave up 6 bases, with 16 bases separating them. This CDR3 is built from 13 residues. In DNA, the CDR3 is TGCAGCGTTGCTTACAGGGGAGGTAGCGAGCAGTACTTC. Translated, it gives CSVAYRGGSEQYF.

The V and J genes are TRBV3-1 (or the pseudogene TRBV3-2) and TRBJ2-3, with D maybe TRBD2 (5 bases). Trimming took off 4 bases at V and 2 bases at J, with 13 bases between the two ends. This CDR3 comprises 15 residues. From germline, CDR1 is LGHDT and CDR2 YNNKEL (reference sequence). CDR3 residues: CASSPPGTLTDTQYF. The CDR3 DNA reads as TGTGCCAGCAGCCCCCCGGGAACCCTCACAGATACGCAGTATTTT.

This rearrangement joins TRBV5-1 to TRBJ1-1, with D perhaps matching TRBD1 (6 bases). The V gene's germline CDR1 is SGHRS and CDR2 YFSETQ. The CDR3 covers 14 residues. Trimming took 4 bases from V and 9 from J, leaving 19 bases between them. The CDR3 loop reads CASSPRTAELKAFF. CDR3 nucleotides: TGCGCCAGCAGCCCCCGGACAGCCGAGCTGAAAGCTTTCTTT.

CDR3: CSVWGQGNGYTF. The CDR3 nucleotides read TGCAGCGTTTGGGGGCAGGGGAATGGCTACACCTTC. The V gene is TRBV29-1, the J gene TRBJ1-2, with D perhaps TRBD1 (6 bases). V dropped 5 bases and J dropped 6 bases, with 13 bases sitting between them. The CDR3 is made up of 12 amino acids. From germline, CDR1 is SQVTM and CDR2 ANQGSEA.

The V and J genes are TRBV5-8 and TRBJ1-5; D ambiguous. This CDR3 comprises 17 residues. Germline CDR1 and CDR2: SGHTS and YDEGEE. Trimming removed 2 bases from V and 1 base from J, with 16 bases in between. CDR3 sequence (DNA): TGTGCCAGCAGCTTTGGAACAGCTACTTTCAGCAATCAGCCCCAGCATTTT. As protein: CASSFGTATFSNQPQHF.

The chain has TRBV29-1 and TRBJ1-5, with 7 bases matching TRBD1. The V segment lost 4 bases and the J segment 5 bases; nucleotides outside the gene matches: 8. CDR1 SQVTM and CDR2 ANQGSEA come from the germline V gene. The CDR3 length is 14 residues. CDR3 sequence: CSVGGQVGDQPQHF. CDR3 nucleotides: TGCAGCGTTGGAGGACAGGTCGGGGATCAGCCCCAGCATTTT.

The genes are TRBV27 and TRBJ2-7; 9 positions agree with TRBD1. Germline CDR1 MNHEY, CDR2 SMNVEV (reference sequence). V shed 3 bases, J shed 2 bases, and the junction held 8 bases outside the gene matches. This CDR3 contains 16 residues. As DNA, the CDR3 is TGTGCCAGCAGTTTGTCGACAGGGGGGAAAACCTACGAGCAGTACTTC. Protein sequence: CASSLSTGGKTYEQYF.

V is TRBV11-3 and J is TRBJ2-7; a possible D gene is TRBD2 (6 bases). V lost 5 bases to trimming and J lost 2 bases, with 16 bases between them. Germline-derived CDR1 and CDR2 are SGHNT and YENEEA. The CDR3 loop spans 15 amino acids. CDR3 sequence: CASSPGGATTYEQYF. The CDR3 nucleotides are TGTGCCAGCAGCCCCGGAGGGGCAACTACCTACGAGCAGTACTTC.

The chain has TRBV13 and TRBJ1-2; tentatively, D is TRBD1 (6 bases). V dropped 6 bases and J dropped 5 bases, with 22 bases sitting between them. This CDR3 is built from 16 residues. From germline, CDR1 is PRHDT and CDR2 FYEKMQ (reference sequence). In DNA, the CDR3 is TGTGCCAGCAGGTCGTTTGCGAGGGGGATCAGATATGGCTACACCTTC. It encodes CASRSFARGIRYGYTF.

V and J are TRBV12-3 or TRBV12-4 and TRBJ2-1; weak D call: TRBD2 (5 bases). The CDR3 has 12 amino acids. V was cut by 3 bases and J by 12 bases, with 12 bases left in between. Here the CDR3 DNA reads TGTGCCAGCAGTTTCGGGAACGCGCTGCAGTTCTTC. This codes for CASSFGNALQFF.